These T cell receptor beta chains were read from a single sample in a study of blood T cell repertoires in COVID-19. The data were produced by immunoSEQ multiplex PCR, yet TCRdb's version contains in-frame clones alone and is incomplete. This sample has about 240,000 clones, with 88% found just once. Sequenced sample: peripheral blood. The receptors were gathered from a woman in her thirties or forties who had recovered from COVID-19. Each CDR3 is given with its conserved first and last residue. D genes are given only for firm matches. Rows may omit the clone size; those that give it use once, few, many or a size class.

j_gene,abundance,v_gene,d_gene,CDR3aa,CDR3nt
TRBJ2-7,.,TRBV29-1,.,CSVEEGGAGGTYEQYF,TGCAGCGTTGAAGAGGGCGGGGCCGGAGGGACCTACGAGCAGTACTTC
TRBJ2-1,few,TRBV4-3,.,CASSQIPEDEQFF,TGCGCCAGCAGCCAGATCCCGGAGGATGAGCAGTTCTTC
TRBJ1-5,.,TRBV6-2/TRBV6-3,TRBD1,CASSKTGGGQPQHF,TGTGCCAGCAGTAAAACAGGGGGCGGGCAGCCCCAGCATTTT
TRBJ2-2,.,TRBV19,.,CASSTPPWRKNTGELFF,TGTGCCAGTAGTACCCCCCCGTGGCGGAAGAACACCGGGGAGCTGTTTTTT
TRBJ1-2,.,TRBV19,.,CASSSRRTNYGYTF,TGTGCCAGTAGTTCCCGGAGAACTAACTATGGCTACACCTTC
TRBJ2-1,.,TRBV6-5,TRBD1,CASSYLGQGDYEQFF,TGTGCCAGCAGTTATCTTGGACAGGGGGATTATGAGCAGTTCTTC
TRBJ2-3,.,TRBV7-6,.,CASSPTGGTRGDTQYF,TGTGCCAGCAGCCCGACTGGCGGTACCCGGGGAGATACGCAGTATTTT
TRBJ2-4,.,TRBV19,TRBD1,CASSTGDRAKNIQYF,TGTGCCAGTAGTACAGGGGACAGAGCCAAAAACATTCAGTACTTC
TRBJ2-5,.,TRBV9,.,CASSGEGRTQETQYF,TGTGCCAGCAGCGGAGAGGGCAGGACCCAAGAGACCCAGTACTTC
TRBJ1-1,.,TRBV10-3,TRBD1,CAIRGQVEGTEAFF,TGTGCCATCAGGGGACAGGTCGAGGGGACTGAAGCTTTCTTT
TRBJ2-2,.,TRBV12-5,.,CASGLGARDTGELFF,TGTGCTAGTGGTTTGGGTGCGAGAGACACCGGGGAGCTGTTTTTT
TRBJ1-3,.,TRBV6-6,.,CASLPTALSGNTIYF,TGTGCCAGCCTACCGACAGCCCTCTCTGGAAACACCATATATTTT
TRBJ2-4,.,TRBV6-2/TRBV6-3,TRBD2,CASSIAGGRGNIQYF,TGTGCCAGCAGCATAGCGGGAGGGAGGGGAAACATTCAGTACTTC
TRBJ2-2,once,TRBV3-1/TRBV3-2,.,CASSPRGGTGELFF,TGTGCCAGCAGCCCGAGGGGGGGCACCGGGGAGCTGTTTTTT
TRBJ1-1,.,TRBV4-1,TRBD1,CASSRDRGNTEAFF,TGCGCCAGCAGCCGAGACAGGGGAAACACTGAAGCTTTCTTT
TRBJ2-7,.,TRBV7-9,TRBD1,CASSSPDRGLYEQYF,TGTGCCAGCAGCTCCCCGGACAGGGGGCTGTACGAGCAGTACTTC
TRBJ2-7,.,TRBV6-5,.,CASHENRGPYEQYF,TGTGCCAGCCATGAAAACCGGGGTCCCTACGAGCAGTACTTC
TRBJ2-7,.,TRBV6-2/TRBV6-3,TRBD2,CASSLTSGIWSYEQYF,TGTGCCAGCAGCCTGACTAGCGGGATTTGGTCCTACGAGCAGTACTTC
TRBJ2-3,once,TRBV5-1,TRBD1,CASSPGQGGTDTQYF,TGCGCCAGCAGCCCAGGACAGGGAGGCACAGATACGCAGTATTTT
TRBJ2-7,.,TRBV7-2,.,CASTLLGPTYEQYF,TGTGCCAGCACCCTACTAGGGCCCACCTACGAGCAGTACTTC
TRBJ1-2,.,TRBV30,.,CAWTPGGYGYTF,TGTGCCTGGACCCCTGGGGGGTATGGCTACACCTTC
TRBJ1-1,.,TRBV7-9,TRBD1,CASSASRDRSEAFF,TGTGCCAGCAGCGCCAGCCGGGACAGATCTGAAGCTTTCTTT
TRBJ1-1,once,TRBV7-2,.,CASSLGTPGAAFF,TGTGCCAGCAGCTTAGGGACCCCAGGGGCAGCTTTCTTT
TRBJ2-7,.,TRBV24-1,TRBD2,CATSSGGRGSYEQYF,TGTGCCACCAGTAGTGGCGGGAGGGGGTCCTACGAGCAGTACTTC
TRBJ2-5,.,TRBV7-2,TRBD2,CASSPLGGTQETQYF,TGTGCCAGCAGCCCCCTGGGGGGGACCCAAGAGACCCAGTACTTC
TRBJ2-5,.,TRBV19,TRBD1,CATKWGRGRETQYF,TGTGCCACCAAGTGGGGCAGGGGGCGAGAGACCCAGTACTTC
TRBJ1-2,.,TRBV6-2/TRBV6-3,TRBD1,CASSYAPPGRGNYGYTF,TGTGCCAGCAGTTACGCCCCCCCCGGCAGGGGGAACTATGGCTACACCTTC
TRBJ1-1,.,TRBV7-9,.,CASSLGLGSPEAFF,TGTGCCAGCAGCCTCGGTCTTGGTTCCCCTGAAGCTTTCTTT
TRBJ2-1,.,TRBV18,TRBD2,CASSPPGLAGLSEQFF,TGTGCCAGCTCACCACCGGGGTTAGCGGGATTAAGTGAGCAGTTCTTC
TRBJ2-1,.,TRBV7-9,.,CASSLTIEQFF,TGTGCCAGCAGTCTCACAATTGAGCAGTTCTTC
TRBJ2-3,.,TRBV5-1,TRBD2,CASSIIAGWEDTQYF,TGCGCCAGCAGCATTATAGCGGGATGGGAGGATACGCAGTATTTT
TRBJ1-2,once,TRBV19,.,CASTPWGDRRYGYTF,TGTGCCAGTACCCCGTGGGGAGACAGGAGGTATGGCTACACCTTC
TRBJ1-4,.,TRBV30,TRBD1,CAWNTGQGVEKLFF,TGTGCCTGGAACACGGGACAGGGGGTTGAAAAACTGTTTTTT
TRBJ2-7,.,TRBV7-2,TRBD2,CASSRGGAQTGEQYF,TGTGCCAGCAGCCGGGGGGGGGCCCAAACCGGGGAGCAGTACTTC
TRBJ1-2,.,TRBV4-3,.,CANSQDAWGGVLANYGYTF,TGCGCCAACAGCCAAGACGCCTGGGGAGGGGTATTGGCTAACTATGGCTACACCTTC
TRBJ2-6,few,TRBV19,TRBD1,CASSMGTGSGANVLTF,TGTGCCAGTAGTATGGGGACAGGGTCTGGGGCCAACGTCCTGACTTTC
TRBJ1-3,.,TRBV3-1/TRBV3-2,.,CASTPGGASGNTIYF,TGTGCCAGCACTCCAGGTGGGGCCTCTGGAAACACCATATATTTT
TRBJ1-1,.,TRBV5-1,.,CASSPAGSQNTEAFF,TGCGCCAGCAGCCCGGCGGGCAGCCAGAACACTGAAGCTTTCTTT
TRBJ1-5,.,TRBV19,.,CASSIRGFNQPQHF,TGTGCCAGTAGTATAAGGGGCTTCAATCAGCCCCAGCATTTT
TRBJ1-1,.,TRBV2,TRBD1,CASTPTGFMNTEAFF,TGTGCCAGCACCCCGACAGGGTTCATGAACACTGAAGCTTTCTTT
TRBJ1-2,.,TRBV7-9,.,CASSFGQGWGYTF,TGTGCCAGCAGCTTTGGTCAGGGATGGGGCTACACCTTC
TRBJ2-5,.,TRBV10-3,TRBD1,CAISEGTGVGETQYF,TGTGCCATCAGTGAAGGGACAGGGGTAGGAGAGACCCAGTACTTC
TRBJ1-2,few,TRBV18,TRBD1,CASSHPDRGSYGYTF,TGTGCCAGCTCACACCCGGACAGGGGAAGCTATGGCTACACCTTC
TRBJ2-1,.,TRBV20-1,.,CSASRPPGEQFF,TGCAGTGCTAGTAGGCCCCCAGGTGAGCAGTTCTTC
TRBJ1-2,.,TRBV4-2,.,CASSQDGGGAPNYGYTF,TGTGCCAGCAGCCAAGATGGGGGGGGCGCCCCTAACTATGGCTACACCTTC
TRBJ2-1,.,TRBV7-6,TRBD1,CASSRLTGRGNEQFF,TGTGCCAGCAGCAGGCTGACAGGGAGAGGCAATGAGCAGTTCTTC
TRBJ2-1,.,TRBV11-2,TRBD1,CASRLPHRDRGHEQFF,TGTGCCAGCAGACTCCCGCACCGGGACAGGGGCCATGAGCAGTTCTTC
TRBJ2-5,.,TRBV9,TRBD2,CASSGLAGGGETQYF,TGTGCCAGCAGCGGCTTAGCGGGAGGGGGAGAGACCCAGTACTTC
TRBJ2-5,.,TRBV7-9,.,CASLGDLETQYF,TGTGCCAGCCTGGGCGACCTAGAGACCCAGTACTTC
TRBJ1-2,.,TRBV2,.,CASRNRAHYGYTF,TGTGCCAGCAGGAACAGGGCCCACTATGGCTACACCTTC
TRBJ1-1,.,TRBV25-1,TRBD1,CARGQGKKNTETFF,TGTGCCAGGGGACAGGGAAAAAAGAACACTGAAACTTTCTTT
TRBJ2-7,.,TRBV18,TRBD2,CASSPLPPVRGLAESYEQYF,TGTGCCAGCTCACCACTACCCCCGGTTCGGGGACTAGCGGAATCCTACGAGCAGTACTTC
TRBJ1-6,.,TRBV27,.,CASSLGVGLSYNSPLHF,TGTGCCAGCAGTTTAGGCGTAGGACTCTCCTATAATTCACCCCTCCACTTT
TRBJ2-1,.,TRBV5-1,TRBD1,CASSSTGQSYNEQFF,TGCGCCAGCAGCTCCACGGGACAGTCCTACAATGAGCAGTTCTTC
TRBJ2-1,.,TRBV4-1,.,CASSQVEAGSDEQFF,TGCGCCAGCAGCCAAGTGGAGGCGGGTTCCGATGAGCAGTTCTTC
TRBJ2-1,.,TRBV7-6,TRBD2,CASSLISGLAGVKSYNEQFF,TGTGCCAGCAGCTTAATTTCGGGACTAGCGGGAGTGAAGTCCTACAATGAGCAGTTCTTC
TRBJ2-1,.,TRBV18,TRBD2,CASSPEGLAGYNEQFF,TGTGCCAGCTCACCCGAGGGGCTAGCGGGATACAATGAGCAGTTCTTC
TRBJ2-2,few,TRBV3-1/TRBV3-2,.,CASSPSLAGELFF,TGTGCCAGCAGCCCGTCACTTGCCGGGGAGCTGTTTTTT
TRBJ1-2,.,TRBV3-1/TRBV3-2,.,CASSPAGNGYTF,TGTGCCAGCAGCCCCGCAGGGAACGGCTACACCTTC
TRBJ1-1,.,TRBV9,.,CASSVAGGPNTEAFF,TGTGCCAGCAGCGTAGCGGGGGGACCGAACACTGAAGCTTTCTTT